This T cell receptor (beta chain) was identified during a study of shared clonotypes between healthy human individuals. Division of CD4+ cells produced a CD45RA+ naive subset and a CD45RA-negative memory subset. On this clone itself: Its matching antigen is unknown.

Germline values: CDR1 SGHRS, CDR2 YFSETQ. V shed 0 bases and J shed 4 bases, with 6 bases lying between them. This CDR3 contains 13 residues. TCRdb's copy holds only in-frame clones and misses some; the assay was immunoSEQ multiplex PCR. The table shows 230,000 or so clones, with over 60% occurring only once. Study results and caveats: It was observed that around 5% of naive CD4 clonotypes were shared across several donors. Large sequencing depth failed to make sorted-subset sequencing complete, rarefaction showed. Naive subsets generally exceeded memory subsets in estimated richness.

Material: memory CD4+ T cells sorted from blood. Subset meaning: CD45RA-negative fraction. This clonotype was sampled from a man aged 30 to 39 in good health. The chain links TRBV5-1 to TRBJ2-3; D remains unclear. CDR3 in amino acids: CASSLVPADTQYF. CDR3 coding DNA: TGCGCCAGCAGCTTGGTGCCCGCAGATACGCAGTATTTT.